What follows are 11 T cell receptor beta chains derived from one specimen sequenced in a study of blood T cell repertoires in COVID-19. Measured with immunoSEQ multiplex PCR; TCRdb has only the in-frame clones, and not every one. The sample has more than 300,000 clones, around 87% seen once. The specimen sequenced was peripheral blood. The receptors stem from a woman aged 25 to 45 with COVID-19, enrolled during active disease.

The rearrangement uses TRBV10-2 and TRBJ2-3; D remains ambiguous. The germline V gene encodes CDR1 WSHSY and CDR2 SAAADI. The V and J ends lost 3 bases and 10 bases respectively, with 11 bases between them. CDR3 size: 12 residues. The CDR3 sequence is CASSDNPRAQYF. The CDR3 DNA reads TGCGCCAGCAGTGACAATCCCCGGGCGCAGTATTTT.

V and J are TRBV5-4 and TRBJ2-7; possibly TRBD2 for D (6 bases). Trimming shortened V by 4 bases and J by 2 bases, and 13 bases separated the two germline ends. CDR1 is SGHNT and CDR2 is YYREEE in the germline V gene (reference sequence). The CDR3 runs 14 residues. The CDR3 nucleotides read TGTGCCAGCAGCCGTCTGGGCGGGGCCTACGAGCAGTACTTC. This sequence encodes CASSRLGGAYEQYF. Complete variable domain (other parts from reference TRBV5-4 and TRBJ2-7): ETGVTQSPTHLIKTRGQQVTLRCSSQSGHNTVSWYQQALGQGPQFIFQYYREEENGRGNFPPRFSGLQFPNYSSELNVNALELDDSALYLCASSRLGGAYEQYFGPGTRLTVT.

V usage is TRBV5-1 and J usage is TRBJ2-7, with D perhaps TRBD2 (6 bases). Germline loops: CDR1 SGHRS, CDR2 YFSETQ. CDR3 length: 16 amino acids. V was trimmed by 4 bases and J by 6 bases, leaving 23 bases between them. CDR3 in amino acids: CASSRDPRAAGGEQYF. The CDR3 DNA sequence: TGCGCCAGCAGCCGAGACCCCCGAGCGGCCGGGGGCGAGCAGTACTTC.

The chain links TRBV28 to TRBJ1-6; D gene uncertain. The CDR3 consists of 12 residues. V dropped 3 bases and J dropped 8 bases, with 5 bases sitting between them. In germline, CDR1 is MDHEN, CDR2 SYDVKM. CDR3 loop: CASSFRDSPLHF. DNA for the CDR3: TGTGCCAGCAGTTTCCGGGATTCACCCCTCCACTTT.

This chain links TRBV28 with TRBJ1-1, with D possibly TRBD1 on 6 matching bases. The CDR3 spans 15 residues. Per germline, CDR1 MDHEN and CDR2 SYDVKM. The V end lost 5 bases, the J end lost 0 bases, and 13 bases lay between the germline ends. The CDR3 DNA is TGTGCCAGCAGTGGGGACACTAATCTGAACACTGAAGCTTTCTTT. Translated: CASSGDTNLNTEAFF.

The gene calls are TRBV19 and TRBJ2-7; D uncertain. The V gene lost 5 bases and the J gene lost 2 bases, with 10 bases spanning the gap. The CDR3 has 13 residues. Germline lookup yields CDR1 LNHDA and CDR2 SQIVND (reference sequence). The CDR3 spells CASSELGTYEQYF. The CDR3, as DNA: TGTGCCAGTAGTGAGCTGGGCACCTACGAGCAGTACTTC.

This chain joins TRBV24-1 and TRBJ2-7; D is possibly TRBD2 (7 bases). Germline lookup yields CDR1 KGHDR and CDR2 SFDVKD. This CDR3 contains 16 residues. The ends were cut back, 3 bases at V and 1 base at J, with 15 bases in the middle. CDR3 sequence: CATSDPQEGGSYEQYF. The CDR3 coding sequence is TGTGCCACCAGTGATCCGCAGGAGGGGGGGTCCTACGAGCAGTACTTC.

Worth noting for this clone: A junction boundary mismatches the germline segment, possibly from a read error. The rearrangement joins TRBV19 to TRBJ2-6; TRBD2 matches 8 bases. Germline CDR1 LNHDA, CDR2 SQIVND (reference sequence). The CDR3 contains 16 residues. The CDR3 region has the DNA TGTGCCTGTAGTGCGGGGGGCCCCTCTGGGGCCAACGTCCTGACTTTC. This codes for CACSAGGPSGANVLTF.

The genes are TRBV5-6 and TRBJ2-1; 10 bases align to TRBD2. Trimming took 4 bases from V and 5 from J; bases not matched to a gene: 3. In germline, CDR1 is SGHDT, CDR2 YYEEEE. This CDR3 contains 14 residues. This chain's CDR3 is CASSTGTSDNEQFF. In DNA, the CDR3 is TGTGCCAGCAGCACGGGGACTAGCGACAATGAGCAGTTCTTC.

The J gene is TRBJ2-1, the V gene TRBV9; 12 nucleotides align to TRBD2. Germline CDR1 is SGDLS and CDR2 is YYNGEE. This CDR3 has 14 residues. After removal of 3 bases from V and 10 bases from J, the junction contained 5 bases not matched to a gene. The CDR3 sequence: CASSASGLAGEQFF. As DNA, the CDR3 is TGTGCCAGCAGCGCAAGTGGACTAGCGGGAGAGCAGTTCTTC.

CDR3: CASSPSNTGELFF. The CDR3 nucleotides are TGCGCCAGCAGCCCTAGTAACACCGGGGAGCTGTTTTTT. The chain uses TRBV4-1 and TRBJ2-2; D remains unclear. V was cut by 4 bases and J by 2 bases, with 5 bases left in between. The CDR3 length is 13 residues. Germline V gives CDR1 MGHRA, CDR2 YSYEKL.